Sequencing of this TCR beta chain was carried out in a study of cytomegalovirus exposure and HLA in healthy donors. General study findings and limits: Of the V segments, some could not be distinguished, including TRBV6-2 and TRBV6-3, and were excluded.

The CDR3 length is 15 residues. Trimming at V came to 4 bases and at J to 7 bases, leaving 6 bases not matched to a gene. Germline CDR1 reads SGHDT; CDR2 reads YYEEEE. In the PCR, 60 Vbeta and 13 Jbeta primers were used. Authors' analysis steps: Per a later analysis, the number of unique TCR beta chains was about 80 million, of which around 9.9 million were shared. The method was immunoSEQ multiplex PCR; TCRdb's version includes in-frame clones alone and lacks a portion of them. V and J calls and clone size are those listed in that table; D and trimming were worked out from the DNA. The sample records 150,000 to 200,000 clones, 80% to 90% being singletons. This clone counts as large (0.1 to 1%). What it recognizes is unknown.

Specimen: PBMCs. V is TRBV5-6 and J is TRBJ2-7, with 15 bases aligning to TRBD2. The receptor was isolated from a young man in good health and CMV-seropositive. The CDR3 DNA reads TGTGCCAGCAGCCTAGGACTAGCGGGGGGGTCGGAGCAGTACTTC. The encoded protein is CASSLGLAGGSEQYF. Based on the CDR3 plus reference TRBV5-6 and TRBJ2-7, the full variable domain is DAGVTQSPTHLIKTRGQQVTLRCSPKSGHDTVSWYQQALGQGPQFIFQYYEEEERQRGNFPDRFSGHQFPNYSSELNVNALLLGDSALYLCASSLGLAGGSEQYFGPGTRLTVT.